These 25 T cell receptor beta chains were all obtained from the same sample, sequenced in a study of T cell changes during pregnancy in multiple sclerosis. Clones were sequenced by immunoSEQ multiplex PCR, and TCRdb holds only the in-frame ones, with some missing. The sample records 60,000 to 70,000 clones, roughly 91% being singletons. Material: peripheral blood, obtained after pregnancy. The source is a female donor in good health, enrolled as a control in a pregnancy study.

The J gene is TRBJ1-1, the V gene TRBV4-1; unclear D gene. V lost 5 bases and J lost 5, with 15 bases in between. CDR1 and CDR2 from the germline V gene are MGHRA and YSYEKL. The CDR3 contains 14 residues. The CDR3 here is CASSYLSGGTEAFF. The CDR3, as DNA: TGCGCCAGCAGCTACCTCTCGGGAGGGACTGAAGCTTTCTTT.

The genes are TRBV19 and TRBJ1-5, with D possibly TRBD1 on 6 matching bases. The CDR3 runs 16 residues. Germline assignment: CDR1 LNHDA and CDR2 SQIVND (reference sequence). V lost 4 bases and J 7 bases, leaving 20 bases between the germline ends. CDR3 sequence: CASSKVGTLNGQPQHF. The DNA for the CDR3 is TGTGCCAGTAGTAAGGTCGGGACATTAAATGGACAGCCCCAGCATTTT.

CDR3 loop: CASSVAASGGPGEQFF. CDR3 DNA: TGTGCCAGCAGCGTAGCAGCTAGCGGGGGACCAGGTGAGCAGTTCTTC. The chain is built from TRBV9 and TRBJ2-1; 10 nucleotides agree with TRBD2. The CDR3 runs to 16 residues. CDR1 SGDLS and CDR2 YYNGEE come from the germline V gene. V gave up 0 bases and J gave up 9 bases; unmatched junction bases: 9.

The chain couples TRBV30 to TRBJ1-3; perhaps TRBD1 as D (5 bases). CDR1 and CDR2 from the germline V gene are GTSNPN and SVGIG (reference sequence). V dropped 4 bases and J dropped 0 bases, with 13 bases sitting between them. This CDR3 contains 15 residues. CDR3 loop: CAWTEGALSGNTIYF. The DNA of the CDR3 is TGTGCCTGGACGGAAGGGGCCCTCTCTGGAAACACCATATATTTT.

V and J are TRBV12-5 and TRBJ2-7, with 13 bases aligning to TRBD2. The CDR3 is made up of 20 amino acids. V trimming: 4 bases; J trimming: 1 base; junction bases outside the gene matches: 16. The V gene's germline CDR1 is LGHNT and CDR2 FRNRAP. CDR3 nucleotides: TGTGCTAGTGGTTCAGCCATAACTAGCGGGGGGGCCGCATGGTCCTACGAGCAGTACTTC. Translated, it gives CASGSAITSGGAAWSYEQYF.

Details on this clone: Within the sample, other DNA sequences also encode this same CDR3. V is TRBV7-3 and J is TRBJ1-1, with D possibly matching TRBD1 (5 bases). The germline gives CDR1 SGHTA, CDR2 FQGTGA. Deletions cut 6 bases from V and 1 base from J, with 9 bases between. The CDR3 has 13 amino acids. CDR3 nucleotide sequence: TGTGCCAGCAGTCTAGACAGGAACACTGAAGCTTTCTTT. Protein sequence: CASSLDRNTEAFF. The whole variable domain, filled in from reference TRBV7-3 and TRBJ1-1, reads GAGVSQTPSNKVTEKGKYVELRCDPISGHTALYWYRQSLGQGPEFLIYFQGTGAADDSGLPNDRFFAVRPEGSVSTLKIQRTERGDSAVYLCASSLDRNTEAFFGQGTRLTVV.

The genes are TRBV4-3 and TRBJ1-2; TRBD1 matches at 11 bases. The CDR3 has 16 amino acids. The junction had 11 bases not matched to a gene; V was cut back by 3 bases and J by 8 bases. Germline V gene lookup returns CDR1 LGHNA and CDR2 YSLEER. This CDR3 reads CASSQTPGTGGRGYTF. The CDR3 DNA reads as TGCGCCAGCAGCCAGACCCCTGGGACAGGGGGTCGCGGCTACACCTTC.

This chain connects TRBV4-2 to TRBJ1-2; possible D gene TRBD1, 6 bases. Trimming left V 4 bases short and J 0 bases short, with 15 bases between. Germline assignment: CDR1 LGHNA and CDR2 YNFKEQ. The CDR3 covers 16 residues. Here the CDR3 DNA reads TGTGCCAGCAGCCTCCTAGGGGGGGTTTCTAACTATGGCTACACCTTC. Encoded protein: CASSLLGGVSNYGYTF.

This chain links TRBV7-2 with TRBJ1-2; no reliable D call. This CDR3 contains 13 residues. V was clipped by 5 bases and J by 8 bases, with 15 bases between them. Germline values: CDR1 SGHTA, CDR2 FQGNSA. CDR3 amino acids: CASSPFFSGGYTF. CDR3 nucleotide sequence: TGTGCCAGCAGCCCCTTTTTCTCAGGAGGCTACACCTTC.

The rearrangement links TRBV30 to TRBJ1-3; no clear D. Germline V lookup: CDR1 GTSNPN, CDR2 SVGIG (reference sequence). Deletions cut 0 bases from V and 0 bases from J, with 9 bases between. This CDR3 is 15 amino acids long. The CDR3: CAWSVRLLSGNTIYF. In DNA, the CDR3 is TGTGCCTGGAGTGTACGACTACTCTCTGGAAACACCATATATTTT.

V gene TRBV21-1 combines with J gene TRBJ2-7; the D call TRBD1 from the table was never checked on the DNA. TRBV21-1 is deemed a pseudogene. CDR3 length: 18 residues. The CDR3 coding sequence is TGTGCCAGCAACGACACTCCGACAGGTCATAAAGGTGTATACGAGCAGTACTTC. Translating it yields CASNDTPTGHKGVYEQYF.

This chain connects TRBV6-6 to TRBJ1-5, with TRBD1 matching over 7 bases. The J segment lost 5 bases and the V segment lost 6 bases, leaving 7 bases of the junction unmatched. The germline CDR1 and CDR2 sequences are MNHNY and SVGAGI (reference sequence). The CDR3 sequence is 14 residues long. This chain's CDR3 is CASRETGRDQPQHF. The CDR3 nucleotides read TGTGCCAGCAGAGAGACAGGGAGAGATCAGCCCCAGCATTTT.

This chain links TRBV11-3 with TRBJ2-7, with 9 positions matching TRBD1. The CDR3 has 12 amino acids. Germline V gene lookup returns CDR1 SGHNT and CDR2 YENEEA. After removal of 6 bases from V and 12 bases from J, the junction contained 9 bases not matched to a gene. Here the CDR3 reads CASSGTGGAPYF. CDR3 nucleotides: TGTGCCAGCAGTGGAACAGGGGGCGCCCCGTACTTC.

Regarding this clone: This sample includes further DNA sequences coding for the same CDR3. The J gene is TRBJ1-1, the V gene TRBV7-8; TRBD1 matches 9 bases. V lost 5 bases and J lost 4; bases outside the gene matches: 2. The CDR3 loop spans 13 amino acids. CDR1 and CDR2 (germline): SGHVS, FQNEAQ. The CDR3 nucleotides are TGTGCCAGCAGCAAGGACAGGGGCACTGAAGCTTTCTTT. This encodes CASSKDRGTEAFF.

V and J are TRBV7-6 and TRBJ2-3; 9 bases map to TRBD2. This CDR3 is built from 15 residues. Per the germline V gene, CDR1 is SGHVS and CDR2 is FNYEAQ. V shed 5 bases and J 4 bases; nucleotides not matched to a gene: 7. CDR3 bases: TGTGCCAGCAGCCCCTTGCGGGGGGGGGCAGATACGCAGTATTTT. Amino acids: CASSPLRGGADTQYF.

V gene TRBV7-9 combines with J gene TRBJ2-3; 11 nucleotides match TRBD2. The CDR3 is 13 residues long. Germline V gene sequence: CDR1 SEHNR, CDR2 FQNEAQ (reference sequence). The V and J ends lost 9 bases and 2 bases, in that order; junction bases with no gene match: 1. This chain's CDR3 is CARTSGDTDTQYF. The CDR3 DNA sequence: TGTGCCAGGACTAGCGGGGACACAGATACGCAGTATTTT.

V gene TRBV7-9 combines with J gene TRBJ1-2; D not resolved. The V end was cut by 0 bases, the J end by 7 bases, with 12 bases between. The CDR3 has 14 amino acids. Germline V CDR1 and CDR2: SEHNR, FQNEAQ (reference sequence). CDR3 bases: TGTGCCAGCAGCTTAGCGGTGCGGGGTTCTGGCTACACCTTC. Translation gives CASSLAVRGSGYTF.

The chain joins TRBV4-3 to TRBJ1-3, with D tentatively TRBD1 (5 bases). In germline, CDR1 is LGHNA, CDR2 YSLEER. The CDR3 has 17 residues. The V gene lost 0 bases and the J gene lost 3 bases, with 15 bases spanning the gap. The CDR3 loop reads CASSQEPAGNYGNTIYF. The CDR3 DNA reads TGCGCCAGCAGCCAAGAGCCTGCAGGGAACTATGGAAACACCATATATTTT.

The rearrangement uses TRBV10-3 and TRBJ1-1; no definite D call. V gave up 8 bases and J gave up 1 base, with 14 bases separating them. The CDR3 totals 14 residues. CDR1 and CDR2 (germline): ENHRY, SYGVKD. CDR3 in DNA: TGTGCCATCCAGCGGGGAGGGAGGAACACTGAAGCTTTCTTT. Translation gives CAIQRGGRNTEAFF.

A few counts support this clone. The rearrangement joins TRBV11-2 to TRBJ1-2; D possibly corresponds to TRBD1 (6 bases). Trimming pared 5 bases from V and 4 bases from J, leaving 17 bases between. The CDR3 totals 15 residues. Germline V gene sequence: CDR1 SGHAT, CDR2 FQNNGV. CDR3 DNA sequence: TGTGCCAGCAGCACTCTCATCGGGACAAGCTATGGCTACACCTTC. Translation: CASSTLIGTSYGYTF.

The chain has TRBV11-3 and TRBJ1-4; no firm D call. The CDR3 consists of 13 residues. Deletions cut 4 bases from V and 5 bases from J, with 8 bases between. CDR1 is SGHNT and CDR2 is YENEEA in the germline V gene. CDR3 region: CASSYPGNEKLFF. The CDR3, as DNA: TGTGCCAGCAGCTATCCCGGGAATGAAAAACTGTTTTTT.

This rearrangement joins TRBV2 to TRBJ1-1; a possible D gene is TRBD1 (5 bases). Trimming cost V 6 bases and J 0 bases, with 11 bases left between them. In germline, CDR1 is SNHLY, CDR2 FYNNEI. This CDR3 comprises 14 residues. CDR3 loop: CASRDINMNTEAFF. The CDR3 DNA is TGTGCCAGCAGGGACATAAACATGAACACTGAAGCTTTCTTT.

This rearrangement joins TRBV27 to TRBJ1-2; a weak D match, TRBD1 (5 bases). V dropped 4 bases and J dropped 6 bases, with 12 bases sitting between them. Per the germline V gene, CDR1 is MNHEY and CDR2 is SMNVEV (reference sequence). This CDR3 is 13 amino acids long. The CDR3 sequence: CASSSTGGDGYTF. CDR3 DNA sequence: TGTGCCAGCAGTTCAACGGGAGGGGATGGCTACACCTTC.

As regards this clone: Germline and junction disagree at one end, which may indicate a read error. CDR3 loop: CASSYLQGGGEDF. CDR3 coding DNA: TGTGCCAGCTCATACTTACAGGGTGGGGGTGAGGACTTC. The J gene is TRBJ2-7, the V gene TRBV18, with D possibly matching TRBD1 (6 bases). This CDR3 is built from 13 residues. CDR1 and CDR2 from the germline V gene are KGHSH and LQKENI.

V is TRBV7-2 and J is TRBJ2-7, with D tentatively TRBD2 (5 bases). Germline lookup yields CDR1 SGHTA and CDR2 FQGNSA. The CDR3 is 13 residues long. V shed 0 bases and J shed 7 bases, with 10 bases lying between them. The CDR3 here is CASSLAGLGEQYF. Written as DNA, the CDR3 is TGTGCCAGCAGCTTAGCTGGACTGGGGGAGCAGTACTTC.